This TCR beta chain was retrieved from a study of blood T cell repertoires in COVID-19. Across the whole study: Acute and convalescent COVID-19 specimens originated in the United States, Italy and Spain.

How the authors handled the data: Amplifying reference gene primers gave estimates of nucleated cell counts. Clones were read by immunoSEQ multiplex PCR, and TCRdb kept only the in-frame ones, dropping some. V and J calls and clone size are as listed in that table; D and trimming were resolved from the DNA. The sample lists tens of thousands of clones; just under 90% were seen once. CDR1 is SGHAT and CDR2 is FQNNGV in the germline V gene. Trimming took off 0 bases at V and 1 base at J, with 6 bases between the two ends. The CDR3 runs to 14 residues. The source is a man between 60 and 75 years old with acute or convalescent COVID-19. The chain employs TRBV11-2 and TRBJ1-1; D call uncertain. Sequencing was carried out using peripheral blood. DNA for the CDR3: TGTGCCAGCAGCTTAGAGCCAGGGAACACTGAAGCTTTCTTT. Protein sequence: CASSLEPGNTEAFF.